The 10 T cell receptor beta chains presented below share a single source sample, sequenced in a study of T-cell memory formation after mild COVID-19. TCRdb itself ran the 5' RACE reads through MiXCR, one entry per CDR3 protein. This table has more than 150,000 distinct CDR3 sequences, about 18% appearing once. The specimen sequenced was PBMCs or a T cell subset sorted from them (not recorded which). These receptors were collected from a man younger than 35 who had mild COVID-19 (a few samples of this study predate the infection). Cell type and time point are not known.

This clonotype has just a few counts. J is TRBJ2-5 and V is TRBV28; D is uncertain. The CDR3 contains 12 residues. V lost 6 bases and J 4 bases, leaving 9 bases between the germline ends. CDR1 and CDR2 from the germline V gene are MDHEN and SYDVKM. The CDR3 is CASRSHGETQYF. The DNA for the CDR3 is TGTGCCAGCAGATCCCATGGAGAGACCCAGTACTTC.

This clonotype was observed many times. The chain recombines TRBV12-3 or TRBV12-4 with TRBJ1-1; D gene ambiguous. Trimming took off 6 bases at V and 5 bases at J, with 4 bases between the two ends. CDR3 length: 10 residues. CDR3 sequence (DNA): TGTGCCAGCAGCCGTACTGAAGCTTTCTTT. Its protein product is CASSRTEAFF.

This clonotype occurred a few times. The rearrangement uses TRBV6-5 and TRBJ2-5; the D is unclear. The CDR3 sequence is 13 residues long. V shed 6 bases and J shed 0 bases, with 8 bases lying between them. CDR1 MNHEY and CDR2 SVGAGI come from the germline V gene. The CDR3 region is CASREQYQETQYF. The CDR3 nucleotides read TGTGCCAGCAGAGAACAGTACCAAGAGACCCAGTACTTC.

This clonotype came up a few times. This chain's CDR3 is CATSWAGQPQHF. CDR3 nucleotides: TGTGCCACCAGCTGGGCCGGTCAGCCCCAGCATTTT. This rearrangement joins TRBV28 to TRBJ1-5; no clear D. Germline values: CDR1 MDHEN, CDR2 SYDVKM. The CDR3 covers 12 residues. V was trimmed by 10 bases and J by 6 bases, leaving 13 bases between them. Variable domain in full (rest from reference TRBV28 and TRBJ1-5): DVKVTQSSRYLVKRTGEKVFLECVQDMDHENMFWYRQDPGLGLRLIYFSYDVKMKEKGDIPEGYSVSREKKERFSLILESASTNQTSMYLCATSWAGQPQHFGDGTRLSIL.

The CDR3: CASSPTSEGNYGYTF. Here the CDR3 DNA reads TGCGCCAGCAGCCCCACCTCGGAGGGGAACTATGGCTACACCTTC. The rearrangement joins TRBV5-1 to TRBJ1-2; TRBD1 might be the D (5 bases). In germline, CDR1 is SGHRS, CDR2 YFSETQ. This CDR3 has 15 residues. The ends were cut back, 4 bases at V and 2 bases at J, with 15 bases in the middle.

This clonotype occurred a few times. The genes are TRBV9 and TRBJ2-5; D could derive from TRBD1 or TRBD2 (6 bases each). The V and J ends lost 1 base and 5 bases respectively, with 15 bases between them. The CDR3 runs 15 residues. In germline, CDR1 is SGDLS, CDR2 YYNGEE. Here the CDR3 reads CASSVIGGSGETQYF. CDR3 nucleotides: TGTGCCAGCAGCGTAATCGGGGGCTCGGGGGAGACCCAGTACTTC.

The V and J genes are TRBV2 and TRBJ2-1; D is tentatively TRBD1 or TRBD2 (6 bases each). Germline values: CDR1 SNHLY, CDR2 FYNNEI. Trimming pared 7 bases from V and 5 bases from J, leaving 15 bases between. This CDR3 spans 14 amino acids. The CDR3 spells CASTGAGGNNEQFF. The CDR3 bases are TGTGCCAGCACGGGGGCCGGAGGAAACAATGAGCAGTTCTTC.

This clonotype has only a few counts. CDR3 coding DNA: TGTGCCAGCAGCTTGGCCAATTCAGATACGCAGTATTTT. Its translation: CASSLANSDTQYF. The chain employs TRBV5-6 and TRBJ2-3; D is unresolved. The germline V and J ends were trimmed by 0 bases and 4 bases, with 6 bases remaining between them. This CDR3 is built from 13 residues. Germline V gene sequence: CDR1 SGHDT, CDR2 YYEEEE.

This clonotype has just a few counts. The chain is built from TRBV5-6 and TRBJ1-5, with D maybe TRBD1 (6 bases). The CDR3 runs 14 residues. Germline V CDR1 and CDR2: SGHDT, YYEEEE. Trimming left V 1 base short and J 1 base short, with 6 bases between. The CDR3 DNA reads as TGTGCCAGCAGCTTGACAGGGAGCAATCAGCCCCAGCATTTT. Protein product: CASSLTGSNQPQHF.

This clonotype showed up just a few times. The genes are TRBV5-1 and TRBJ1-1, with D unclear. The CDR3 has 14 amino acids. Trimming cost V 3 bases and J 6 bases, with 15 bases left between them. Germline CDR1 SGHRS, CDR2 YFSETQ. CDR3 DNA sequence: TGCGCCAGCAGCTCCCGCACGGCTCGGGCTGAAGCTTTCTTT. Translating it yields CASSSRTARAEAFF.